This T cell receptor (beta chain) was captured by sequencing in a study of cytomegalovirus exposure and HLA in healthy donors. Findings and limits, study-wide: The classifier, whose performance was assessed in both the original and validation cohorts, reportedly diagnosed cytomegalovirus status with high specificity and sensitivity. Confirmation in vitro established that a few CMV-associated chains were specific for CMV antigens.

From germline, CDR1 is PRHDT and CDR2 FYEKMQ (reference sequence). The CDR3 is 13 amino acids. V was cut by 1 base and J by 4 bases, with 5 bases left in between. As regards this clone: Its antigen remains unknown.

Sequenced by immunoSEQ multiplex PCR; TCRdb stores in-frame clones only, minus some. Of 250,000 to 350,000 clones in the sample, approximately 90% were seen once. While the first cohort had over 650 subjects, the donors belonged to the separate validation cohort of 100 to 150 subjects. The chain has TRBV13 and TRBJ1-5; unclear D gene. The sequenced sample was PBMCs. The source is a woman in her twenties or thirties in good health and CMV-seropositive. The CDR3 DNA reads TGTGCCAGCAGCTTAGCCCGGAATCAGCCCCAGCATTTT. Translating it yields CASSLARNQPQHF.